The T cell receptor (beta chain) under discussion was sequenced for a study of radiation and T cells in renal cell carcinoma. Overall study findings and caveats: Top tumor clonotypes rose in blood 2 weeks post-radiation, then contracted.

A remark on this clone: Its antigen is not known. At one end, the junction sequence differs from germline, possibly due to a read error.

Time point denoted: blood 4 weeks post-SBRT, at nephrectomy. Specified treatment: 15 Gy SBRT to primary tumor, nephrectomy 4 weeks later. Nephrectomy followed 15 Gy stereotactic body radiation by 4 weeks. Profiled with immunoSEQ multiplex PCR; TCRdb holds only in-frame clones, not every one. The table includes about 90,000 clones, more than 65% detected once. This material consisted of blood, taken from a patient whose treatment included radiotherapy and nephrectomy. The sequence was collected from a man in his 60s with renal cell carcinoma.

The chain's CDR3 is CASSISGGPLTGANVLAF. CDR3 nucleotide sequence: TGTGCCAGCAGCATTTCAGGGGGCCCCCTCACTGGGGCCAACGTCCTGGCTTTC. The chain joins TRBV11-2 to TRBJ2-6, with 8 bases identical to TRBD1. The CDR3 sequence is 18 residues long. Germline loops: CDR1 SGHAT, CDR2 FQNNGV.